These 12 T cell receptor beta chains were sequenced from one sample in a study of blood T cell repertoires in COVID-19. The repertoire was sequenced with immunoSEQ multiplex PCR; TCRdb's copy has only in-frame clones and lacks some. The sample yields about 310,000 clones, more than 75% seen once. The sequencing input was peripheral blood. These receptors all come from a man between 70 and 80 years old with acute or convalescent COVID-19.

V gene TRBV7-2 combines with J gene TRBJ2-3; a possible D gene is TRBD1 (6 bases). CDR3 length: 15 residues. Trimming removed 3 bases from V and 5 bases from J, with 15 bases in between. Looked up from germline, CDR1 is SGHTA and CDR2 is FQGNSA. The CDR3 protein is CASSFRGQGLDTQYF. DNA of the CDR3: TGTGCCAGCAGCTTTCGAGGGCAGGGGTTAGATACGCAGTATTTT.

J is TRBJ2-7 and V is TRBV15, with TRBD1 matching 10 bases. This CDR3 has 14 residues. The germline gives CDR1 LNHNV, CDR2 YYDKDF (reference sequence). The J segment lost 3 bases and the V segment lost 5 bases, leaving 4 bases of the junction unmatched. CDR3 amino acids: CATSLRDRGYEQYF. In DNA form, the CDR3 reads TGTGCCACCAGCCTAAGGGACAGGGGCTACGAGCAGTACTTC.

This rearrangement joins TRBV24-1 to TRBJ2-1; 13 positions agree with TRBD2. Germline V gene lookup returns CDR1 KGHDR and CDR2 SFDVKD. The V segment lost 8 bases and the J segment 2 bases; nucleotides outside the gene matches: 14. CDR3 length equals 19 residues. DNA for the CDR3: TGTGCCACCACCGCCTCCCCCGGACTAGCGGGGGCCACCTACAATGAGCAGTTCTTC. This gives the protein CATTASPGLAGATYNEQFF.

The J gene is TRBJ2-3, the V gene TRBV3-1 (or the pseudogene TRBV3-2); 7 bases line up with TRBD2. Trimming took 4 bases from V and 1 from J; bases not matched to a gene: 11. The CDR3 extends over 17 amino acids. The germline V gene has CDR1 LGHDT and CDR2 YNNKEL (reference sequence). CDR3 sequence: CASSPFRSSGRTDTQYF. The CDR3 nucleotides read TGTGCCAGCAGCCCGTTTCGTTCTAGCGGCCGCACAGATACGCAGTATTTT.

J is TRBJ1-4 and V is TRBV5-4, with a weak D call TRBD1 (6 bases). The germline CDR1 and CDR2 sequences are SGHNT and YYREEE (reference sequence). The CDR3 is 14 residues long. Trimming took 4 bases from V and 2 from J, leaving 9 bases between them. The CDR3 loop reads CASSGGGTNEKLFF. The CDR3 bases are TGTGCCAGCAGCGGGGGCGGGACTAATGAAAAACTGTTTTTT.

J is TRBJ1-5 and V is TRBV27, with a weak D call TRBD1 (5 bases). The CDR3 has 14 amino acids. V gave up 3 bases and J gave up 5 bases, with 11 bases separating them. Per the germline V gene, CDR1 is MNHEY and CDR2 is SMNVEV (reference sequence). As DNA, the CDR3 is TGTGCCAGCAGTTTCTACGGGGGTTATCAGCCCCAGCATTTT. Translated: CASSFYGGYQPQHF.

CDR3 in DNA: TGTGCCAGCTCACCAACGGGGGACGCCTATGGGACCCAGTACTTC. Amino acids: CASSPTGDAYGTQYF. The chain couples TRBV18 to TRBJ2-5; possible D gene TRBD2, 6 bases. The V gene lost 2 bases and the J gene lost 7 bases, with 17 bases spanning the gap. Germline lookup yields CDR1 KGHSH and CDR2 LQKENI. The CDR3 runs 15 residues.

V usage is TRBV7-9 and J usage is TRBJ2-5; 7 bases fit TRBD2. CDR1 and CDR2 from the germline V gene are SEHNR and FQNEAQ (reference sequence). V was pared by 5 bases and J by 3 bases, with 3 bases of the junction left unmatched. The CDR3 runs to 13 residues. The CDR3 reads CASSLSGEETQYF. CDR3 bases: TGTGCCAGCAGCCTAAGCGGGGAAGAGACCCAGTACTTC. The variable domain in full, with the rest retrieved from reference TRBV7-9 and TRBJ2-5, is DTGVSQNPRHKITKRGQNVTFRCDPISEHNRLYWYRQTLGQGPEFLTYFQNEAQLEKSRLLSDRFSAERPKGSFSTLEIQRTEQGDSAMYLCASSLSGEETQYFGPGTRLLVL.

The table lists this clone with a count of one. This chain links TRBV28 with TRBJ1-1; D remains ambiguous. CDR3 size: 11 residues. CDR1 is MDHEN and CDR2 is SYDVKM in the germline V gene. V dropped 6 bases and J dropped 4 bases, with 6 bases sitting between them. The CDR3: CASRLVTEAFF. For the CDR3, the DNA is TGTGCCAGCAGACTGGTCACTGAAGCTTTCTTT.

V gene TRBV5-1 combines with J gene TRBJ2-1; D possibly corresponds to TRBD1 (5 bases). CDR3 length: 16 amino acids. Germline V gene sequence: CDR1 SGHRS, CDR2 YFSETQ. The V end was cut by 0 bases, the J end by 9 bases, with 19 bases between. In DNA form, the CDR3 reads TGCGCCAGCAGCTTGGGTGTGAGTAGGGGCCTCGCTGAGCAGTTCTTC. This encodes CASSLGVSRGLAEQFF.

The J gene is TRBJ2-7, the V gene TRBV15; a weak D match, TRBD1 (6 bases). Germline V lookup: CDR1 LNHNV, CDR2 YYDKDF (reference sequence). The CDR3 is 16 amino acids. V was shortened by 0 bases and J by 7 bases, with 19 bases between the two germline ends. The CDR3 protein is CATSRETTGSRGEQYF. CDR3 coding DNA: TGTGCCACCAGCAGAGAGACGACGGGGTCGAGGGGGGAGCAGTACTTC.

The chain joins TRBV7-2 to TRBJ2-7; no clear D. CDR1 is SGHTA and CDR2 is FQGNSA in the germline V gene. V lost 5 bases and J lost 4, with 15 bases in between. CDR3 length equals 14 residues. CDR3 DNA: TGTGCCAGCAGCCTCGCCTCTGAGGCGTACGAGCAGTACTTC. This encodes CASSLASEAYEQYF.